This TCR beta chain was profiled in a study of human T cells and chemical hapten exposure. One entry per CDR3 protein results from TCRdb running MiXCR on the RACE reads. This sample has 150,000 to 200,000 distinct CDR3 sequences, with about 15% found just once. Noted time point: patch test 1, 2 weeks after DPC sensitization. Specified treatment: therapeutic diphenylcyclopropenone sensitization with weekly scalp DPC. Those who donated were patients with alopecia, 18 to 70 years of age, and suitable for DPC. This clonotype has just a few counts. Per germline, CDR1 MNHEY and CDR2 SVGAGI. There are 13 residues in the CDR3. Deletions cut 2 bases from V and 9 bases from J, with 14 bases between.

This chain connects TRBV6-5 to TRBJ2-7; D not certain. Material: whole blood, obtained in connection with sensitization to the hapten diphenylcyclopropenone (DPC). The sequence came from a woman aged 25 to 39 with alopecia areata. Some clones in this sample may be carry-over from other donors' samples. The CDR3 sequence is CASSYRAVGAQYF. Here the CDR3 DNA reads TGTGCCAGCAGTTACCGGGCAGTAGGAGCGCAGTACTTC.